This entry describes one T cell receptor beta chain. The sample comes from a study of T cells in Graves' hyperthyroidism and ophthalmopathy. The germline V and J ends were trimmed by 5 bases and 3 bases, with 10 bases remaining between them. The CDR3 runs to 13 residues. Germline V CDR1 and CDR2: KGHDR, SFDVKD. Amplification of TCR beta CDR3 regions was performed using RNA transcripts as template. During a first-round RT-PCR of the TCR CDR3, the HTBI primer set was used. TCRdb redid the calling of the multiplex PCR reads with MiXCR, one entry per CDR3 protein. The repertoire has hundreds of thousands of distinct CDR3 sequences, more than 45% of them found once; the top ten carry just under 8.5%.

The sequencing sample was made of peripheral blood or thyroid tissue (not recorded which). The TCR originated in a woman between 18 and 29 years old with Graves' hyperthyroidism. The chain has TRBV24-1 and TRBJ2-7; the D is unclear. CDR3 in DNA: TGTGCCACCAGTGCGGGCGAAAGCTACGAGCAGTACTTC. Encoded protein: CATSAGESYEQYF.